This TCR beta chain stems from a study of CD8 T cells in ankylosing spondylitis. Whole-study results and caveats: Blood from ankylosing spondylitis patients appeared to carry a characteristic roughly 8-variant TCR beta motif.

Scientists made TCR beta libraries using quantitative 5'-RACE with molecular barcodes. TCRdb reprocessed the 5' RACE reads with MiXCR, giving one entry per CDR3 protein. This table has 200,000 to 250,000 distinct CDR3 sequences, about 7% appearing once. This clonotype was found a few times. The antigen remains undetermined. Mismatch with germline at one junction end may stem from a read error. CDR1 and CDR2 from the germline V gene are GTSNPN and SVGIG (reference sequence). This CDR3 spans 11 amino acids. The sequence derives from a male donor with ankylosing spondylitis. V is TRBV30 and J is TRBJ1-1; possibly TRBD1 for D (5 bases). Sequenced sample: blood, either unsorted or a sorted T cell fraction (not recorded which). For the CDR3, the DNA is TGTGCGGGGGGAGGGAACGCTGAAGCTTTCTTT. This sequence encodes CAGGGNAEAFF. The full variable domain, rest sourced from reference TRBV30 and TRBJ1-1, is SQTIHQWPATLVQPVGSPLSLECTVEGTSNPNLYWYRQAAGRGLQLLFYSVGIGQISSEVPQNLSASRPQDRQFILSSKKLLLSDSGFYLCAGGGNAEAFFGQGTRLTVV.